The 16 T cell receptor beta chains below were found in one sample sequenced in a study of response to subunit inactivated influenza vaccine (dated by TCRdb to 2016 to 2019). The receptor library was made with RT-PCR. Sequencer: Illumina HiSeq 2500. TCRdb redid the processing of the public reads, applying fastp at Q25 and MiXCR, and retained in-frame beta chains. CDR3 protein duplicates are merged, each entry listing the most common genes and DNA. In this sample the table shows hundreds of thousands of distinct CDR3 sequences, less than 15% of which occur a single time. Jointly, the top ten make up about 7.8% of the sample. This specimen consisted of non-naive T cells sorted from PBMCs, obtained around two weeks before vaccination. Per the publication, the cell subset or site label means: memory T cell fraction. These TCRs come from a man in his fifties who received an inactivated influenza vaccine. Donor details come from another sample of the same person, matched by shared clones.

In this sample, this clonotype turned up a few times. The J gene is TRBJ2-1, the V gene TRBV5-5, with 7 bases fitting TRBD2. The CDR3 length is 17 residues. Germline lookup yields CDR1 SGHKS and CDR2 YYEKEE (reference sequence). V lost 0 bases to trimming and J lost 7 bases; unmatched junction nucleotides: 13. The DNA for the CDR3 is TGTGCCAGCAGCTTGGACACTCGACTAGCTTCGGCGAATGAGCAGTTCTTC. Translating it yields CASSLDTRLASANEQFF.

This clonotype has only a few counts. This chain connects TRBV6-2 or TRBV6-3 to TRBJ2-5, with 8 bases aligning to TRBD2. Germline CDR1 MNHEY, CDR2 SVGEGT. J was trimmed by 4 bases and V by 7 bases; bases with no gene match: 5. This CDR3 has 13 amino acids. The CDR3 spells CASIRGGAETQYF. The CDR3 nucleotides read TGTGCCAGCATCCGGGGGGGGGCAGAGACCCAGTACTTC.

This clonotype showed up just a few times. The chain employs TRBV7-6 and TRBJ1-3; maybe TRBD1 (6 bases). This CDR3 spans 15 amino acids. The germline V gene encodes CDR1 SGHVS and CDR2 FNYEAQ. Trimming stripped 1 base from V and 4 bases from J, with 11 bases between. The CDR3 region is CASSLEGVPGNTIYF. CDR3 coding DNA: TGTGCCAGCAGCTTAGAGGGGGTCCCCGGAAACACCATATATTTT.

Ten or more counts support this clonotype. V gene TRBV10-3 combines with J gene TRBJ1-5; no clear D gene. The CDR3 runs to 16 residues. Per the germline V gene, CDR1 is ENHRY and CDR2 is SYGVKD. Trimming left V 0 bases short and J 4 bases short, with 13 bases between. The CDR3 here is CAISESRGVGNQPQHF. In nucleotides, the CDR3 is TGTGCCATCAGTGAGTCCCGCGGGGTAGGAAATCAGCCCCAGCATTTT.

The CDR3 sequence is CASSSRTGLTDTQYF. CDR3 bases: TGTGCCAGCAGCTCCCGGACGGGGCTCACAGATACGCAGTATTTT. The chain couples TRBV7-6 to TRBJ2-3; D may correspond to TRBD1 or TRBD2 (5 bases each). CDR3 length equals 15 residues. Germline V gene lookup returns CDR1 SGHVS and CDR2 FNYEAQ. Trimming pared 4 bases from V and 2 bases from J, leaving 13 bases between.

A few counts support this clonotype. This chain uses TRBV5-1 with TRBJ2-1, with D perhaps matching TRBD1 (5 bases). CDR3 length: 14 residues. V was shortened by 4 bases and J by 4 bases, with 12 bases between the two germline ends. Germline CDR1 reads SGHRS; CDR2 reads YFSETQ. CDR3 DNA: TGCGCCAGCAGCCGCGGAGACAGTTACAATGAGCAGTTCTTC. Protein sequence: CASSRGDSYNEQFF.

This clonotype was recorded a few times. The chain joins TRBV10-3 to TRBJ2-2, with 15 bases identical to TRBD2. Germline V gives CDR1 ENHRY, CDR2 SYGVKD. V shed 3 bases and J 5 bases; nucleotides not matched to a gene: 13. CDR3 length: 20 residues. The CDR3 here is CAISELPPGLAGGRTGELFF. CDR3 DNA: TGTGCCATCAGTGAACTACCTCCCGGACTAGCGGGGGGGCGGACCGGGGAGCTGTTTTTT.

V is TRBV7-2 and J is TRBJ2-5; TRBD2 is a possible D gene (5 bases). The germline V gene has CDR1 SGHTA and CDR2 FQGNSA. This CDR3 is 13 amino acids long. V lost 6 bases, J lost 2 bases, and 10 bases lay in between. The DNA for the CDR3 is TGTGCCAGCAGTATTAGCGTTCAAGAGACCCAGTACTTC. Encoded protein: CASSISVQETQYF.

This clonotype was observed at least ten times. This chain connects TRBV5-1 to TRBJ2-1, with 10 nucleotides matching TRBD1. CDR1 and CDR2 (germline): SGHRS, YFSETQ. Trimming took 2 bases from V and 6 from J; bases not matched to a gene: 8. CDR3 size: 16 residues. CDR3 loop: CASSLAGTGVRNEQFF. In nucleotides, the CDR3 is TGCGCCAGCAGCTTAGCCGGGACAGGGGTACGCAATGAGCAGTTCTTC.

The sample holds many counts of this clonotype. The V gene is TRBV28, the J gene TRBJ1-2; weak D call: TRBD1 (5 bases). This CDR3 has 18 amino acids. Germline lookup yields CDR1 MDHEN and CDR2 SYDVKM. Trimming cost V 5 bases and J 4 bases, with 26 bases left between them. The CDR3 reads CASSTLRPGPAGVYGYTF. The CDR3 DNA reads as TGTGCCAGCAGTACACTGCGGCCGGGACCGGCCGGCGTCTATGGCTACACCTTC.

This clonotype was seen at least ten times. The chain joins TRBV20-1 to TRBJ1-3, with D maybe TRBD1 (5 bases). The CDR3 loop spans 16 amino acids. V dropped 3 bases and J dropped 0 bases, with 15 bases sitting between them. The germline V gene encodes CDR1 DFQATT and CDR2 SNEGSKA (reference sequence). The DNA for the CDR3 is TGCAGTGCTAGGGGGCAGGGAGGGAACTCTGGAAACACCATATATTTT. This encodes CSARGQGGNSGNTIYF.

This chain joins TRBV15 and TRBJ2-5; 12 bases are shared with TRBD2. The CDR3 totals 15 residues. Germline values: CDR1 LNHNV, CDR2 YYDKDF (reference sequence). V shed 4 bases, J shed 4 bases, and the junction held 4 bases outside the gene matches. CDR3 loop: CATSKGLAGLETQYF. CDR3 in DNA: TGTGCCACCAGCAAGGGACTAGCGGGTTTAGAGACCCAGTACTTC.

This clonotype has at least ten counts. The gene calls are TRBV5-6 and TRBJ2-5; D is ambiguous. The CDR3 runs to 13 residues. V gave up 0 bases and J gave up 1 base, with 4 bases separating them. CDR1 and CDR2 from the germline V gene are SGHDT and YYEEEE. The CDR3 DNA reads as TGTGCCAGCAGCTTGGTAGCCCAAGAGACCCAGTACTTC. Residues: CASSLVAQETQYF.

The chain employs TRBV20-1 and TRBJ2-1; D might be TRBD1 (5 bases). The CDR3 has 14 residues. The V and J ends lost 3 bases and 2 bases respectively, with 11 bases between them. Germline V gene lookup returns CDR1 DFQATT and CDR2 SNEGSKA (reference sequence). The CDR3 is CSASSRGPYNEQFF. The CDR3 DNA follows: TGCAGTGCTAGTAGTAGGGGCCCCTACAATGAGCAGTTCTTC.

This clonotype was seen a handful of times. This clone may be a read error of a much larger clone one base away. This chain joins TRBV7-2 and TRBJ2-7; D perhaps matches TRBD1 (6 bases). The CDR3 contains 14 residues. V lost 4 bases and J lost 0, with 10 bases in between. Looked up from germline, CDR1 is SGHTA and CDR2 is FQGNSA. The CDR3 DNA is TGTGCCAGCAGCTCCGGGACAAACTCCTACGAGCAGTACTTC. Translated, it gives CASSSGTNSYEQYF.

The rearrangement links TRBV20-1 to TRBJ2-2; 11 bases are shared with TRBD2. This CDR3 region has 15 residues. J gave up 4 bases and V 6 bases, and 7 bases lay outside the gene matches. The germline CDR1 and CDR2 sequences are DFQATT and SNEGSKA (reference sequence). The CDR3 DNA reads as TGCAGTGCAAAAATTAGCGGGGGGGTCACCGGGGAGCTGTTTTTT. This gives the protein CSAKISGGVTGELFF.